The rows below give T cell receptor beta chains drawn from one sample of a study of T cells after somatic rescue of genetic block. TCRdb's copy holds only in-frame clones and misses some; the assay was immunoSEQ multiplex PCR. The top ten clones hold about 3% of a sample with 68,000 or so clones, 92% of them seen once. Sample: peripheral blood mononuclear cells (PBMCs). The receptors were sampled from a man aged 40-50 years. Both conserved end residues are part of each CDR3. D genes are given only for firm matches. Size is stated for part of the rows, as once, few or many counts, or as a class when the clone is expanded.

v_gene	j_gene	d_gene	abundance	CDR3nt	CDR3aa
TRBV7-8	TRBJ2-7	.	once	TGTGCCAGCAGCCCAGTGCGACACCTCTCCTACGAGCAGTACTTC	CASSPVRHLSYEQYF
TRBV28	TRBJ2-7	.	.	TGTGCCAGCAGTCAGGGCTACGAGCAGTACTTC	CASSQGYEQYF
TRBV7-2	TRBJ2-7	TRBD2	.	TGTGCCAGCAGCGAAGTTCGTAGCGGGAGGGCCGTGCAGTACTTC	CASSEVRSGRAVQYF
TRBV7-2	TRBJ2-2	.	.	TGTGCCAGCAGCGTACAGCGGAACACCGGGGAGCTGTTTTTT	CASSVQRNTGELFF
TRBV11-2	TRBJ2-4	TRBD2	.	TGTGCCAGCAGCTCTAGCGGGAGGGCGGGTGAGAGGGCCATTCAGTACTTC	CASSSSGRAGERAIQYF
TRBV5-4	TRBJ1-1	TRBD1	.	TGTGCCAGCAGCTTGGAAAGGGGGCTTGAAGCTTTCTTT	CASSLERGLEAFF
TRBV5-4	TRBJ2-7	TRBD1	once	TGTGCCAGCAGCCGTACAGGGGTGAATTACGAGCAGTACTTC	CASSRTGVNYEQYF
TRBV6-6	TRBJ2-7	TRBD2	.	TGTGCCAGCAGTTACAGTCCTAGCGGCCCCTACGAGCAGTACTTC	CASSYSPSGPYEQYF
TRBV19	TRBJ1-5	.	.	TGTGCCAGTGGGGGGGTGGGTCAGCCCCAGCATTTT	CASGGVGQPQHF
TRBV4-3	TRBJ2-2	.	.	TGCGCCAGCAGCGCCGGAGGGACGGCCGGGGAGCTGTTTTTT	CASSAGGTAGELFF
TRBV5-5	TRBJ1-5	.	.	TGTGCCAGCAGCGTATCCGGGACAACAAATCAGCCCCAGCATTTT	CASSVSGTTNQPQHF
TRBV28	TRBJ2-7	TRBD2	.	TGTGCCAGCAGTAATACTAGCGGTTTATACTTC	CASSNTSGLYF
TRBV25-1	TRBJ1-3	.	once	TGTGCCAGCAGTGGTTGGGGTCGGGGGGCAGTCGGAAACACCATATATTTT	CASSGWGRGAVGNTIYF
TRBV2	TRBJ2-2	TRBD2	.	TGTGCCAGCAGTGAAAGCGGGGGGGCCGTCAGCGGGGAGCTGTTTTTT	CASSESGGAVSGELFF
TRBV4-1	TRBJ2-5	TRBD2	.	TGCGCCAGCAGCCCCGACCCCGGGGGGGAGACCCAGTACTTC	CASSPDPGGETQYF
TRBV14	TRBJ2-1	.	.	TGTGCCAGCAGCCCGAGGGGGGCAGGACGAAACAATGAGCAGTTCTTC	CASSPRGAGRNNEQFF
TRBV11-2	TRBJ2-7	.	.	TGTGCCAGCAGCCCCCAGGGGCAGACCTACGAGCAGTACTTC	CASSPQGQTYEQYF
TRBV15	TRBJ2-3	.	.	TGTGCCACCAGCAGAGATGGTCCGGGGTTGACAGATACGCAGTATTTT	CATSRDGPGLTDTQYF
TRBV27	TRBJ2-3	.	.	TGTGCCAGCAGTTTATCAGGAGGAGATACGCAGTATTTT	CASSLSGGDTQYF
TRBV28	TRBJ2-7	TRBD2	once	TGTGCCAGCAGTTTAGATGTGGTGGCGGGAGGGCCCCACGAGCAGTACTTC	CASSLDVVAGGPHEQYF
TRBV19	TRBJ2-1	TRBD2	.	TGTGCCAGTAGTCCTACACCTCCGGGACTAGCGGCAAGTCCTGGCTACAATGAGCAGTTCTTC	CASSPTPPGLAASPGYNEQFF
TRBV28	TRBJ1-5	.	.	TGTGCCAGCAGAAGACAGTATAGCAATCAGCCCCAGCATTTT	CASRRQYSNQPQHF
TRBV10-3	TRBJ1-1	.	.	TGTGCCATCAGTGAGTCAAGTGTAGGACCCGAAGCTTTCTTT	CAISESSVGPEAFF
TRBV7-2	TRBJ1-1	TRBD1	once	TGTGCCAGCAGCTTGACCCGGGACAGGCTCCCAGCTTTCTTT	CASSLTRDRLPAFF
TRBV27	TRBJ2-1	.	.	TGTGCCAGCAGTGGGCGGGGGCGGTCCTACAATGAGCAGTTCTTC	CASSGRGRSYNEQFF
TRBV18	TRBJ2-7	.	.	TGTGCCAGCTCACCCCAGTCAGGGATCAACGAGCAGTACTTC	CASSPQSGINEQYF
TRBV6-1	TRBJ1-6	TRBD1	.	TGTGCCAGCAGACCTACAGGGGCGAGTAATTCACCCCTCCACTTT	CASRPTGASNSPLHF
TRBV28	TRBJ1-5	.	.	TGTGCCAGCAGTTTCTGGGAGGGCAATCAGCCCCAGCATTTT	CASSFWEGNQPQHF